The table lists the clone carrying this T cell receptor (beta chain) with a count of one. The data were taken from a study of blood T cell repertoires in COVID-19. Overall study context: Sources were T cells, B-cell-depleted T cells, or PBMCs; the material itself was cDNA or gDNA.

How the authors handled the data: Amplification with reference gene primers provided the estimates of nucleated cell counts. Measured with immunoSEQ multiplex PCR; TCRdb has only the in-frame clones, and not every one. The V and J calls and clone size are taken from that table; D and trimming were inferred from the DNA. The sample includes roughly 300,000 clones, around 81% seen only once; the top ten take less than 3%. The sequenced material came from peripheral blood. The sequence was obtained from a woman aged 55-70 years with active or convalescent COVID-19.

Written as DNA, the CDR3 is TGTGCCAGTTCGACAGGGTTGTATAGCAATCAGCCCCAGCATTTT. Its protein is CASSTGLYSNQPQHF. This chain links TRBV6-5 with TRBJ1-5, with 7 bases matching TRBD1. The CDR3 length is 15 residues. Germline CDR1 is MNHEY and CDR2 is SVGAGI. Unmatched junction bases numbered 8, after V lost 9 bases and J lost 0 bases.